This T cell receptor (beta chain) was identified during a study of blood T cell repertoires in COVID-19. Across the study: COVID-19 samples collected from the United States, Italy and Spain covered acute and convalescent phases. From T cells, B-cell-depleted T cells, or PBMCs came the material, which was cDNA or gDNA.

Per the original data handling: Nucleated cell number was recorded as an estimate derived from reference gene primer amplification. The protocol was immunoSEQ multiplex PCR, while the TCRdb copy is restricted to in-frame clones and leaves out a portion. The DNA was the basis for D and trimming; V, J and clone size are from that table. The top ten clones hold over 0.45% of a sample with around 89,000 clones, around 89% of them seen once. CDR3 length equals 15 residues. Germline CDR1 is SGHKS and CDR2 is YYEKEE (reference sequence). V shed 3 bases and J 4 bases; nucleotides not matched to a gene: 7. The sequenced sample was peripheral blood. This clonotype was sampled from a man aged 55 to 70 with acute or convalescent COVID-19. This chain links TRBV5-5 with TRBJ1-5; 7 nucleotides line up with TRBD1. The CDR3 coding sequence is TGTGCCAGCAGCTCTAGCCGGGACAGAAATCAGCCCCAGCATTTT. Residues: CASSSSRDRNQPQHF. Combining the CDR3 with reference TRBV5-5 and TRBJ1-5 gives the whole variable domain DAGVTQSPTHLIKTRGQQVTLRCSPISGHKSVSWYQQVLGQGPQFIFQYYEKEERGRGNFPDRFSARQFPNYSSELNVNALLLGDSALYLCASSSSRDRNQPQHFGDGTRLSIL.